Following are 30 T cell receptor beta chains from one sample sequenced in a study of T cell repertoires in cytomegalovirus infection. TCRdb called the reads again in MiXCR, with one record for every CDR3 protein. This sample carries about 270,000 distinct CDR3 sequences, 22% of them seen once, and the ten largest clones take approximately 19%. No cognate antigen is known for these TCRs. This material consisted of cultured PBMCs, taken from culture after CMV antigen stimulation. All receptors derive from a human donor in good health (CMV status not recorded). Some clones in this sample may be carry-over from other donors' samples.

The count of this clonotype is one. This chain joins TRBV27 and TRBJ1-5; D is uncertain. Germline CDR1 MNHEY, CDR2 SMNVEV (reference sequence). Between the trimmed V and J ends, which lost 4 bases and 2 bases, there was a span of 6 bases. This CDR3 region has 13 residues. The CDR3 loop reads CASSWLGNQPQHF. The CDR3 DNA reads TGTGCCAGCAGTTGGTTGGGCAATCAGCCCCAGCATTTT.

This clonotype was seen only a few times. The CDR3, as DNA: TGCAGCGTTGACAATTCAGGGGTTGACTACAATGAGCAGTTCTTC. It is translated as CSVDNSGVDYNEQFF. The chain recombines TRBV29-1 with TRBJ2-1; perhaps TRBD1 as D (6 bases). From germline, CDR1 is SQVTM and CDR2 ANQGSEA. The ends were cut back, 3 bases at V and 3 bases at J, with 15 bases in the middle. This CDR3 has 15 amino acids.

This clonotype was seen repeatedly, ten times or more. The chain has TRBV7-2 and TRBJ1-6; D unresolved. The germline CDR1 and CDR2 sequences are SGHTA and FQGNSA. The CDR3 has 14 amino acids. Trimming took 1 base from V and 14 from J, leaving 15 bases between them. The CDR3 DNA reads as TGTGCCAGCAGCTTAGGGCCGGGTCGGGAGGCCCTCCACTTT. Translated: CASSLGPGREALHF.

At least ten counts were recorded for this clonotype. In nucleotides, the CDR3 is TGTGCCAGCAGCTTAAACGGGAGGTCCTACAATGAGCAGTTCTTC. It specifies CASSLNGRSYNEQFF. This rearrangement joins TRBV7-3 to TRBJ2-1, with 7 bases fitting TRBD2. The CDR3 covers 15 residues. CDR1 is SGHTA and CDR2 is FQGTGA in the germline V gene. The J segment lost 1 base and the V segment lost 1 base, leaving 1 base of the junction unmatched.

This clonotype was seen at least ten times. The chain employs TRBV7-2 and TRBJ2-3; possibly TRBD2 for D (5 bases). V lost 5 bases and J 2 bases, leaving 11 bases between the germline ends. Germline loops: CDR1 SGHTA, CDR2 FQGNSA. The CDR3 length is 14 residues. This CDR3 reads CASSLDSFTDTQYF. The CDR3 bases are TGTGCCAGCAGCCTGGACTCTTTCACAGATACGCAGTATTTT. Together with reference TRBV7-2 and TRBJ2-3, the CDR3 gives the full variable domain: GAGVSQSPSNKVTEKGKDVELRCDPISGHTALYWYRQSLGQGLEFLIYFQGNSAPDKSGLPSDRFSAERTGGSVSTLTIQRTQQEDSAVYLCASSLDSFTDTQYFGPGTRLTVL.

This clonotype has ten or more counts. CDR3 bases: TGTGCCAGCAGCTTAGGGGGACAGGGCTCCTACGAGCAGTACTTC. This gives the protein CASSLGGQGSYEQYF. The J gene is TRBJ2-7, the V gene TRBV7-6; 9 bases agree with TRBD1. Germline V gene data show CDR1 as SGHVS and CDR2 as FNYEAQ. There are 15 residues in the CDR3. The V and J ends lost 1 base and 0 bases, in that order; junction bases with no gene match: 1.

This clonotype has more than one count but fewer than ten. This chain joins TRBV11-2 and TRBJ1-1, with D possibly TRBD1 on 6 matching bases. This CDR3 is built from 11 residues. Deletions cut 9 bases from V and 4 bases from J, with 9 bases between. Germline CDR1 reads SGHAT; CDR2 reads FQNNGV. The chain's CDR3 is CASLGGTEAFF. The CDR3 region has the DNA TGTGCCAGTCTAGGGGGCACTGAAGCTTTCTTT.

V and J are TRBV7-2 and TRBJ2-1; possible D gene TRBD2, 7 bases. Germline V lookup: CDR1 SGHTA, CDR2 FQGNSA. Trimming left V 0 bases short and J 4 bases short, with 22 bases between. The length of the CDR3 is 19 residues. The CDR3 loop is CASSLALGGGGAVYNEQFF. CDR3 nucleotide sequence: TGTGCCAGCAGCTTAGCCTTAGGGGGGGGGGGGGCGGTTTACAATGAGCAGTTCTTC. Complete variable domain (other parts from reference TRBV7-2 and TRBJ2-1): GAGVSQSPSNKVTEKGKDVELRCDPISGHTALYWYRQSLGQGLEFLIYFQGNSAPDKSGLPSDRFSAERTGGSVSTLTIQRTQQEDSAVYLCASSLALGGGGAVYNEQFFGPGTRLTVL.

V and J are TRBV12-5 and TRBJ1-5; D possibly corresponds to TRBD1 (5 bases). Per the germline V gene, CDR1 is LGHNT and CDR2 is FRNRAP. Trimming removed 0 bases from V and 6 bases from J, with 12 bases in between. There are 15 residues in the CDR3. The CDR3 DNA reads TGTGCTAGTGGTTTGGTAACCGGGGGGGGTCAGCCCCAGCATTTT. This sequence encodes CASGLVTGGGQPQHF.

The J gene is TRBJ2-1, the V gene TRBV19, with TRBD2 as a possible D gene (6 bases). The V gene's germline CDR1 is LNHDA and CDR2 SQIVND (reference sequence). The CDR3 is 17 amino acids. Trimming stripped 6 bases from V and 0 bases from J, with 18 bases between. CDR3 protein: CASRETSGSLSYNEQFF. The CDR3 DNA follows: TGTGCCAGTAGGGAAACGAGCGGGTCCCTCTCCTACAATGAGCAGTTCTTC.

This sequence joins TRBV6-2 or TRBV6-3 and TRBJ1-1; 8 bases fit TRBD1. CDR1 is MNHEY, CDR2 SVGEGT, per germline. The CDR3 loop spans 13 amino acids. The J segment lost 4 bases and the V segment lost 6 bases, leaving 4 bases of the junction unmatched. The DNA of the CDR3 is TGTGCCAGCAGAAAGACAGGGGCCACTGAAGCTTTCTTT. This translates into CASRKTGATEAFF.

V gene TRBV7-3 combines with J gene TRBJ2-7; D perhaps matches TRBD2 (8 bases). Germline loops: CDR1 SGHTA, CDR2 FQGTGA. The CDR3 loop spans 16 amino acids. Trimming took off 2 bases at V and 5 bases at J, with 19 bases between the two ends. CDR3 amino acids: CASSLQGGGGLHEQYF. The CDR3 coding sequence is TGTGCCAGCAGCTTACAAGGGGGCGGGGGGCTCCACGAGCAGTACTTC.

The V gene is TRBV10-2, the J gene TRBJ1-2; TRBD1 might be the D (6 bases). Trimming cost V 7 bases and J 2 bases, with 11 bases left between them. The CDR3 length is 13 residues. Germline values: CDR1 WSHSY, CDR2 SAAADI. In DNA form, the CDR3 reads TGCGCCAGCACGAGGGACACAAACTATGGCTACACCTTC. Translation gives CASTRDTNYGYTF.

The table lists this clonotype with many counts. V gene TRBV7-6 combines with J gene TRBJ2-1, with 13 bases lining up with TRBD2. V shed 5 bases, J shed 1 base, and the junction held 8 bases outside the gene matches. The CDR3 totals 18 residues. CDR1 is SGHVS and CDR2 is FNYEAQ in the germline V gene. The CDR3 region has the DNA TGTGCCAGCAGCCGGACTAGCGGGAGTAGACTTTCCTACAATGAGCAGTTCTTC. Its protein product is CASSRTSGSRLSYNEQFF. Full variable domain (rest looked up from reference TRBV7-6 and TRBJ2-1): GAGVSQSPRYKVTKRGQDVALRCDPISGHVSLYWYRQALGQGPEFLTYFNYEAQQDKSGLPNDRFSAERPEGSISTLTIQRTEQRDSAMYRCASSRTSGSRLSYNEQFFGPGTRLTVL.

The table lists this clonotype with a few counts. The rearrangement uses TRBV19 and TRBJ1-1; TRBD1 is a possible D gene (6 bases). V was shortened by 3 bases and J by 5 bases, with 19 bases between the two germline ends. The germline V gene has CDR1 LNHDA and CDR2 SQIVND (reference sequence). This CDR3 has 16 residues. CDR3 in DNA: TGTGCCAGTAGTATGTCGGGACATCGATTGGGAACTGAAGCTTTCTTT. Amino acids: CASSMSGHRLGTEAFF.

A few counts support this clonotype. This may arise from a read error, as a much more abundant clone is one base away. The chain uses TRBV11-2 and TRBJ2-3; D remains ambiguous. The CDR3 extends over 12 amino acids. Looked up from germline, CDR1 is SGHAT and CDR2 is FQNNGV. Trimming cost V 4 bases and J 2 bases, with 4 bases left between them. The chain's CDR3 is CASSYITDTQYF. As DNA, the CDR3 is TGTGCCAGCAGCTACATCACAGATACGCAGTATTTT.

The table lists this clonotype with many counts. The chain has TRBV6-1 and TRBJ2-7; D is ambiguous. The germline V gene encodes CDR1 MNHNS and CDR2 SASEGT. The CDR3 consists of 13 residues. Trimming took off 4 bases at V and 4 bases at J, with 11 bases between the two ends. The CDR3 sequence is CASSVETPYEQYV. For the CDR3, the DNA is TGTGCCAGCAGTGTTGAGACTCCTTACGAGCAGTACGTC.

Here the CDR3 reads CASRPAGTGGEQYF. The CDR3 DNA sequence: TGTGCCAGCCGCCCCGCCGGGACAGGGGGCGAGCAGTACTTC. V gene TRBV7-2 combines with J gene TRBJ2-7; TRBD1 agrees at 11 bases. After removal of 8 bases from V and 6 bases from J, the junction contained 9 bases not matched to a gene. The CDR3 is 14 residues long. Germline assignment: CDR1 SGHTA and CDR2 FQGNSA.

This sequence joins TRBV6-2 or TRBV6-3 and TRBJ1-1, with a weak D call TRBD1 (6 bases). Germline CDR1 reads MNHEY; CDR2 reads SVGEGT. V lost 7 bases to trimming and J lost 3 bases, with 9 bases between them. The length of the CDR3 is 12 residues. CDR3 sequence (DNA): TGTGCCAGCAAGAGGGGGGACACTGAAGCTTTCTTT. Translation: CASKRGDTEAFF.

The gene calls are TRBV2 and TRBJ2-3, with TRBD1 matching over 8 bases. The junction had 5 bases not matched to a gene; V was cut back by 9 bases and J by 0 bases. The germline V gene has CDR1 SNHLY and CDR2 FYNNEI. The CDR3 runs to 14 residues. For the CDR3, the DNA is TGTGCCAGGGGACAGGAAAGAAGCACAGATACGCAGTATTTT. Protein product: CARGQERSTDTQYF.

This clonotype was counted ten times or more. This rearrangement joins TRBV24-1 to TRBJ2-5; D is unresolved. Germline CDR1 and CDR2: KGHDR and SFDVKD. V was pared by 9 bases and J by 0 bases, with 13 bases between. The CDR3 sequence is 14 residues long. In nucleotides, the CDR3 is TGTGCCACCCGCGGATCGGCATACCAAGAGACCCAGTACTTC. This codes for CATRGSAYQETQYF.

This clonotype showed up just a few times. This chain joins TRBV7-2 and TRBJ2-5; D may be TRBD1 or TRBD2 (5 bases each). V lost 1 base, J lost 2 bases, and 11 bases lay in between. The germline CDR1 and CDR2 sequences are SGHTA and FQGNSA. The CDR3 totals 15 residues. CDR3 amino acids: CASSLGGRPQETQYF. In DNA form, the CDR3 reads TGTGCCAGCAGCTTAGGGGGACGTCCACAAGAGACCCAGTACTTC.

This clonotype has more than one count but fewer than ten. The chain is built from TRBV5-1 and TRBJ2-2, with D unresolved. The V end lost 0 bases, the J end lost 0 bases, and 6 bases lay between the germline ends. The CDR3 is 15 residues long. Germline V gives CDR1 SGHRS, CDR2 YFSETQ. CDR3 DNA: TGCGCCAGCAGCTTGGTTAGGCCGAACACCGGGGAGCTGTTTTTT. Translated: CASSLVRPNTGELFF.

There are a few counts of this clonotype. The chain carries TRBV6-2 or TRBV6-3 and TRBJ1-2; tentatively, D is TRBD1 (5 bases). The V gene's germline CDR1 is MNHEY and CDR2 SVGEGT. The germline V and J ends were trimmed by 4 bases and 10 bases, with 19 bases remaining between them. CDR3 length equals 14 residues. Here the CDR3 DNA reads TGTGCCAGCAGTTTGACCTCGGGGACGCCATTCTACACCTTC. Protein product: CASSLTSGTPFYTF.

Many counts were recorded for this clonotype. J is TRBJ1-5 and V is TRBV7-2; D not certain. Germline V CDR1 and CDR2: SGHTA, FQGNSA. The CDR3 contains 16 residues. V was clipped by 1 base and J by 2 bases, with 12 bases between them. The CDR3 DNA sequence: TGTGCCAGCAGCTTAGAGAGGGCCCTACGCAATCAGCCCCAGCATTTT. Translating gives CASSLERALRNQPQHF.

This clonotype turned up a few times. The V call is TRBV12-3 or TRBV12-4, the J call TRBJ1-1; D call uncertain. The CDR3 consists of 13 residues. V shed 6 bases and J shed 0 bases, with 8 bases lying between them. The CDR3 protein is CASSNQVNTEAFF. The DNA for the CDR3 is TGTGCCAGCAGCAATCAGGTGAACACTGAAGCTTTCTTT.

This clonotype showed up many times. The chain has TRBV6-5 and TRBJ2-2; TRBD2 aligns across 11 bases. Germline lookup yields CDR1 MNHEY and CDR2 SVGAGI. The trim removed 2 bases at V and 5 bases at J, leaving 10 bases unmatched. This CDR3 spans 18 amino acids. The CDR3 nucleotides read TGTGCCAGCAGTTACGCCTTGGCACTAGCGGGAGATACCGGGGAGCTGTTTTTT. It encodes CASSYALALAGDTGELFF.

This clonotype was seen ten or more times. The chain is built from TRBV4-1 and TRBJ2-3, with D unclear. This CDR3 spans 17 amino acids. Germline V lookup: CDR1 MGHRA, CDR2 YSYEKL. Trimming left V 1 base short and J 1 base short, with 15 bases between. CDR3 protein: CASSQVLIVLRTDTQYF. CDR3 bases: TGCGCCAGCAGCCAAGTTTTGATAGTATTACGCACAGATACGCAGTATTTT.

As DNA, the CDR3 is TGTGCCAGCAGCTCGGAAGGGAGAAGCCCCGAGCAGTACTTC. Its translation is CASSSEGRSPEQYF. This chain connects TRBV7-9 to TRBJ2-7; a possible D gene is TRBD2 (5 bases). Germline V CDR1 and CDR2: SEHNR, FQNEAQ (reference sequence). This CDR3 is built from 14 residues. V gave up 4 bases and J gave up 6 bases, with 16 bases separating them.

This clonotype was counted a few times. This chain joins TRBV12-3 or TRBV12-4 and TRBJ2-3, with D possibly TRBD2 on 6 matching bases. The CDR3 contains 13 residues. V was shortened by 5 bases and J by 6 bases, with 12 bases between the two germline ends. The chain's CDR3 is CASSRLELDTQYF. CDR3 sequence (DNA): TGTGCCAGCAGTCGACTAGAATTGGATACGCAGTATTTT.